The 16 T cell receptor beta chains below come from one sample, sequenced in a study of T cell responses to AZD1222 COVID-19 vaccine. Measured with immunoSEQ multiplex PCR; TCRdb has only the in-frame clones, and not every one. The repertoire holds tens of thousands of clones, with around 86% as singletons. The specimen was peripheral blood, collected on day 0 of AZD1222 vaccination. The receptor source for this set is an adult in good health.

The chain carries TRBV6-1 and TRBJ1-6; no clear D gene. CDR1 MNHNS and CDR2 SASEGT come from the germline V gene. Trimming pared 1 base from V and 8 bases from J, leaving 9 bases between. The CDR3 loop spans 14 amino acids. The CDR3 reads CASSEGLLYSPLHF. The CDR3 DNA is TGTGCCAGCAGTGAAGGCCTCCTTTATTCACCCCTCCACTTT.

The chain employs TRBV11-2 and TRBJ1-5; 7 bases fit TRBD1. Germline lookup yields CDR1 SGHAT and CDR2 FQNNGV. V was clipped by 6 bases and J by 1 base; unmatched bases: 9. This CDR3 is 16 amino acids long. The CDR3 region has the DNA TGTGCCAGCAGGGTCAGGGGGTCGGTGAGCAATCAGCCCCAGCATTTT. As protein: CASRVRGSVSNQPQHF.

The chain recombines TRBV3-1 (or the pseudogene TRBV3-2) with TRBJ1-1, with TRBD1 identical over 9 bases. V shed 1 base, J shed 8 bases, and the junction held 8 bases outside the gene matches. The CDR3 is 15 residues long. Germline CDR1 and CDR2: LGHDT and YNNKEL (reference sequence). In DNA form, the CDR3 reads TGTGCCAGCAGCCAAGGAGGACAGGGGTACGTGGAAGCTTTCTTT. This sequence encodes CASSQGGQGYVEAFF.

CDR3 nucleotides: TGTGCCATCAGGAGGGGACAGGGGGTCAGTGGAAACACCATATATTTT. This translates into CAIRRGQGVSGNTIYF. The chain uses TRBV10-3 and TRBJ1-3; 11 bases map to TRBD1. V lost 6 bases and J lost 3; bases outside the gene matches: 7. Germline V gene sequence: CDR1 ENHRY, CDR2 SYGVKD. This CDR3 is 16 amino acids long.

The table lists this clone with a few counts. This chain connects TRBV6-4 to TRBJ1-5; D might be TRBD1 (5 bases). Germline V gene sequence: CDR1 MRHNA, CDR2 SNTAGT. CDR3 length: 16 amino acids. V was trimmed by 2 bases and J by 2 bases, leaving 13 bases between them. DNA for the CDR3: TGTGCCAGCAGTGACCATGGAGGGACGGGCAATCAGCCCCAGCATTTT. Translation gives CASSDHGGTGNQPQHF.

This clone was counted once. The chain is built from TRBV4-3 and TRBJ1-6; no reliable D call. The length of the CDR3 is 16 residues. In germline, CDR1 is LGHNA, CDR2 YSLEER. V was pared by 0 bases and J by 4 bases, with 10 bases between. CDR3 sequence (DNA): TGCGCCAGCAGCCAAGAGGCCCAGCCTTATAATTCACCCCTCCACTTT. Its translation: CASSQEAQPYNSPLHF.

This chain links TRBV12-5 with TRBJ1-1, with 11 nucleotides matching TRBD1. Germline lookup yields CDR1 LGHNT and CDR2 FRNRAP. Trimming took 5 bases from V and 5 from J; bases not matched to a gene: 7. There are 15 residues in the CDR3. CDR3 protein: CASGADRGLRTEAFF. The CDR3 DNA reads as TGTGCTAGTGGTGCGGACAGGGGGCTTAGGACTGAAGCTTTCTTT.

In its sample, this clone ranks as hyperexpanded. V usage is TRBV7-6 and J usage is TRBJ2-1, with 9 bases lining up with TRBD2. Germline trimming cut 5 bases from V and 9 bases from J; bases unmatched to any gene: 5. Germline V CDR1 and CDR2: SGHVS, FNYEAQ. The CDR3 spans 13 residues. The CDR3 nucleotides are TGTGCCAGCAGCCCCCATAGCGGGGGTGAGCAGTTCTTC. Its protein is CASSPHSGGEQFF.

The chain employs TRBV7-2 and TRBJ2-2; D may be TRBD1 or TRBD2 (6 bases each). The germline CDR1 and CDR2 sequences are SGHTA and FQGNSA. This CDR3 comprises 16 residues. V was cut by 6 bases and J by 6 bases, with 20 bases left in between. The CDR3 is CASRAGQGPEAGELFF. CDR3 nucleotide sequence: TGTGCCAGCAGGGCGGGGCAGGGGCCGGAGGCCGGGGAGCTGTTTTTT.

V is TRBV5-1 and J is TRBJ1-1; 12 nucleotides line up with TRBD1. In germline, CDR1 is SGHRS, CDR2 YFSETQ. The CDR3 runs 18 residues. V trimming: 4 bases; J trimming: 5 bases; junction bases outside the gene matches: 15. The CDR3 region has the DNA TGCGCCAGCAGCCCCAGGGGCGGGACAGGGGGCGCTTGGACTGAAGCTTTCTTT. Encoded protein: CASSPRGGTGGAWTEAFF.

The V call is TRBV6-6, the J call TRBJ2-5; 10 bases align to TRBD2. Germline-derived CDR1 and CDR2 are MNHNY and SVGAGI (reference sequence). V was clipped by 0 bases and J by 4 bases; unmatched bases: 5. The CDR3 runs to 16 residues. The CDR3 nucleotides read TGTGCCAGCAGTTACTCGAGAGCGGGGGGGCGAGAGACCCAGTACTTC. Its translation is CASSYSRAGGRETQYF.

The chain is built from TRBV6-2 or TRBV6-3 and TRBJ2-4; TRBD2 matches at 8 bases. The CDR3 is made up of 20 amino acids. V lost 4 bases, J lost 2 bases, and 19 bases stayed unmatched. CDR1 MNHEY and CDR2 SVGEGT come from the germline V gene. CDR3 nucleotide sequence: TGTGCCAGCAGTTTCCCACAGACACCCGGGACTAGTCGCTCCAAAAACATTCAGTACTTC. Translation: CASSFPQTPGTSRSKNIQYF.

The V call is TRBV5-5, the J call TRBJ1-2; the D gene is possibly TRBD1 (5 bases). This CDR3 comprises 15 residues. V was pared by 0 bases and J by 6 bases, with 15 bases between. The germline CDR1 and CDR2 sequences are SGHKS and YYEKEE (reference sequence). The CDR3 bases are TGTGCCAGCAGCTTGGCCGTCTTGCAGGGTAATGGCTACACCTTC. Its protein product is CASSLAVLQGNGYTF.

The gene calls are TRBV6-5 and TRBJ1-2; TRBD1 might be the D (5 bases). Germline-derived CDR1 and CDR2 are MNHEY and SVGAGI. Between the trimmed V and J ends, which lost 6 bases and 4 bases, there was a span of 15 bases. The CDR3 is made up of 14 amino acids. The CDR3 loop reads CASRFRDFRYGYTF. The DNA for the CDR3 is TGTGCCAGCAGGTTCCGGGACTTTCGCTATGGCTACACCTTC.

The rearrangement uses TRBV5-1 and TRBJ1-1, with D possibly TRBD1 on 6 matching bases. V was trimmed by 1 base and J by 4 bases, leaving 17 bases between them. The germline CDR1 and CDR2 sequences are SGHRS and YFSETQ. This CDR3 is 16 amino acids long. CDR3: CASSLSHTGTGTEAFF. CDR3 DNA: TGCGCCAGCAGCTTGTCCCACACAGGGACGGGCACTGAAGCTTTCTTT.

This clone was detected only once. The genes are TRBV5-6 and TRBJ1-2; weak D call: TRBD1 (5 bases). Germline CDR1 SGHDT, CDR2 YYEEEE. The V end was cut by 4 bases, the J end by 8 bases, with 18 bases between. The CDR3 extends over 14 amino acids. The CDR3 loop reads CASSTGGVGGGYTF. The CDR3 region has the DNA TGTGCCAGCAGCACCGGGGGTGTCGGTGGAGGCTACACCTTC.